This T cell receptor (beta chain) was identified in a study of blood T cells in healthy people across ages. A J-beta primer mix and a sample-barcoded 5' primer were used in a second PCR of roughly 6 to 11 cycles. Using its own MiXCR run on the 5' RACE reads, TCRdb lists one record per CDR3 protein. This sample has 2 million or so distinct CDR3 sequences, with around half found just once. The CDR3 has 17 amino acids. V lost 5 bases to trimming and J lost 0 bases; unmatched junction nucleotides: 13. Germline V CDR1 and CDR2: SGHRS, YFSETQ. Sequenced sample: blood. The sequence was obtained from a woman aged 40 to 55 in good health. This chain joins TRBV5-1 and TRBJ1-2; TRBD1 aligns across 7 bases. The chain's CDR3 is CASSATPGQKANYGYTF. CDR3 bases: TGCGCCAGCAGTGCTACACCGGGACAGAAAGCTAACTATGGCTACACCTTC.